These 28 T cell receptor beta chains came from one sample sequenced in a study of vaccination and CD4 T cells after COVID-19 (dated 2022 in TCRdb). Read against the paper, the sample's time point label means: late sampling 161 to 241 days after vaccination in a few convalescent patients. Explained via the paper, the treatment or condition label denotes: approximately nine-day PBMC culture with coronavirus spike peptide pools or control peptides (ViraFEST assay). No antigens are known for them. To prepare the library, PCR was applied. The data were produced on an Illumina iSeq 100. DNA from cultured CD4+ T cells underwent TCR sequencing with the Oncomine TCR Beta short-read assay at the Johns Hopkins FTIC core. TCRdb trimmed the raw reads at Q25, called clones with MiXCR and kept productive beta chains. Entries are consolidated by CDR3 protein sequence, retaining the most common genes and DNA. Within this sample are about 21,000 distinct CDR3 sequences, with less than 35% of them counted one time only. The ten largest account for about 3% of the sample.

Sequencing used CD4+ T cells from blood, cultured in vitro, obtained about 7 months after SARS-CoV-2 vaccination. These receptor sequences come from a human donor who had recovered from COVID-19.

This rearrangement joins TRBV5-1 to TRBJ1-5; perhaps TRBD1 as D (5 bases). The germline V gene encodes CDR1 SGHRS and CDR2 YFSETQ. The CDR3 has 14 residues. V lost 3 bases to trimming and J lost 6 bases, with 13 bases between them. CDR3 DNA: TGCGCCAGCAGCTCGCGGGGGGGAATTCAGCCCCAGCATTTT. Its protein product is CASSSRGGIQPQHF. Full variable domain (rest looked up from reference TRBV5-1 and TRBJ1-5): KAGVTQTPRYLIKTRGQQVTLSCSPISGHRSVSWYQQTPGQGLQFLFEYFSETQRNKGNFPGRFSGRQFSNSRSEMNVSTLELGDSALYLCASSSRGGIQPQHFGDGTRLSIL.

This chain uses TRBV19 with TRBJ1-2; D gene ambiguous. Germline V gene sequence: CDR1 LNHDA, CDR2 SQIVND (reference sequence). This CDR3 spans 12 amino acids. V lost 4 bases and J lost 1, with 4 bases in between. CDR3: CASSTNNYGYTF. The CDR3 nucleotides read TGTGCCAGTAGTACAAATAACTATGGCTACACCTTC.

This clonotype appeared a few times. J is TRBJ2-5 and V is TRBV7-7; D gene ambiguous. V was pared by 1 base and J by 1 base, with 4 bases between. Germline V gives CDR1 SSHAT, CDR2 FNYEAQ (reference sequence). This CDR3 region has 13 residues. This chain's CDR3 is CASSLVSQETQYF. CDR3 nucleotide sequence: TGTGCCAGCAGCTTAGTCAGCCAAGAGACCCAGTACTTC.

This clonotype was detected only a few times. V is TRBV25-1 and J is TRBJ2-1; TRBD2 aligns across 13 bases. The CDR3 extends over 15 amino acids. Germline V gene data show CDR1 as MGHDK and CDR2 as SYGVNS. V was clipped by 5 bases and J by 9 bases; unmatched bases: 7. CDR3 loop: CASSRTSGRAGEQFF. The CDR3 region has the DNA TGTGCCAGCAGTAGAACTAGCGGGAGGGCGGGTGAGCAGTTCTTC. The full variable domain, completed using reference TRBV25-1 and TRBJ2-1, is EADIYQTPRYLVIGTGKKITLECSQTMGHDKMYWYQQDPGMELHLIHYSYGVNSTEKGDLSSESTVSRIRTEHFPLTLESARPSHTSQYLCASSRTSGRAGEQFFGPGTRLTVL.

The chain is built from TRBV7-3 and TRBJ2-1, with D perhaps matching TRBD2 (5 bases). The CDR3 covers 17 residues. Germline CDR1 is SGHTA and CDR2 is FQGTGA. The ends were cut back, 5 bases at V and 0 bases at J, with 17 bases in the middle. CDR3 sequence: CASSPRPGSSSYNEQFF. In DNA, the CDR3 is TGTGCCAGCAGCCCACGCCCGGGATCAAGCTCCTACAATGAGCAGTTCTTC.

This chain joins TRBV19 and TRBJ2-6; D not certain. CDR3 length equals 15 residues. Germline-derived CDR1 and CDR2 are LNHDA and SQIVND (reference sequence). V shed 4 bases and J shed 0 bases, with 7 bases lying between them. The chain's CDR3 is CASSTTNSGANVLTF. CDR3 sequence (DNA): TGTGCCAGTAGTACGACCAACTCTGGGGCCAACGTCCTGACTTTC.

The rearrangement uses TRBV7-9 and TRBJ2-5; D unresolved. V lost 3 bases to trimming and J lost 5 bases, with 10 bases between them. This CDR3 has 13 residues. Germline lookup yields CDR1 SEHNR and CDR2 FQNEAQ (reference sequence). Written as DNA, the CDR3 is TGTGCCAGCAGCTTCGGCGGCCGGGAGACCCAGTACTTC. It encodes CASSFGGRETQYF.

This sequence joins TRBV28 and TRBJ1-2; a possible D gene is TRBD1 (5 bases). CDR3 size: 12 residues. V was cut by 8 bases and J by 3 bases, with 10 bases left in between. Germline V lookup: CDR1 MDHEN, CDR2 SYDVKM. CDR3 sequence reads: CASRGTDYGYTF. Written as DNA, the CDR3 is TGTGCCAGCCGGGGCACGGACTATGGCTACACCTTC.

The chain is built from TRBV19 and TRBJ2-3; a possible D gene is TRBD1 (5 bases). V was cut by 10 bases and J by 2 bases, with 13 bases left in between. Germline CDR1 is LNHDA and CDR2 is SQIVND (reference sequence). The CDR3 loop spans 13 amino acids. The CDR3 region is CATLSGSTDTQYF. The CDR3, as DNA: TGTGCCACCCTCTCAGGGTCCACAGATACGCAGTATTTT.

The chain has TRBV21-1 and TRBJ1-5; the DNA was not used to check the table's D call, TRBD1. TRBV21-1 is reported as a pseudogene. The CDR3 consists of 14 residues. For the CDR3, the DNA is TGTGCCAGCAGGAGGACAGGGAGCAATCAGCCCCAGCATTTT. It translates to CASRRTGSNQPQHF.

This clonotype was observed a few times. V and J are TRBV7-2 and TRBJ2-1; the match to TRBD2 covers 9 bases. The CDR3 consists of 20 residues. V shed 1 base and J 0 bases; nucleotides not matched to a gene: 13. The germline CDR1 and CDR2 sequences are SGHTA and FQGNSA. The CDR3 is CASSLGLLAGYKYSYNEQFF. The DNA for the CDR3 is TGTGCCAGCAGCTTAGGGCTACTAGCGGGTTACAAGTACTCCTACAATGAGCAGTTCTTC.

The V and J genes are TRBV12-3 or TRBV12-4 and TRBJ1-2; a weak D match, TRBD1 (5 bases). Trimming removed 7 bases at V and 4 bases at J, with 22 bases between. The CDR3 has 16 residues. CDR3 coding DNA: TGTGCCAGCACCGACAGCCTTCAAAGGGCCCTCTATGGCTACACCTTC. This codes for CASTDSLQRALYGYTF.

V usage is TRBV6-2 or TRBV6-3 and J usage is TRBJ2-5; the D is unclear. V shed 2 bases and J shed 3 bases, with 4 bases lying between them. The CDR3 spans 12 residues. The germline V gene has CDR1 MNHEY and CDR2 SVGEGT. CDR3 in amino acids: CASSYGKETQYF. The CDR3 region has the DNA TGTGCCAGCAGTTACGGGAAAGAGACCCAGTACTTC.

This rearrangement joins TRBV5-8 to TRBJ2-5; D not certain. The CDR3 is 14 amino acids. CDR1 is SGHTS and CDR2 is YDEGEE in the germline V gene. The germline V and J ends were trimmed by 0 bases and 5 bases, with 11 bases remaining between them. CDR3 sequence reads: CASSLAFNIETQYF. CDR3 nucleotide sequence: TGTGCCAGCAGCTTGGCTTTTAATATCGAGACCCAGTACTTC.

The chain has TRBV20-1 and TRBJ2-7; 11 bases map to TRBD2. CDR1 and CDR2 (germline): DFQATT, SNEGSKA (reference sequence). The V segment lost 6 bases and the J segment 6 bases; nucleotides outside the gene matches: 13. This CDR3 comprises 15 residues. The CDR3 DNA reads TGCAGTGCCCCCGCTGCACTAGCGGGAGTTGGCGAGCAGTACTTC. It is translated as CSAPAALAGVGEQYF.

The chain employs TRBV10-3 and TRBJ2-7, with D uncertain. V was shortened by 6 bases and J by 2 bases, with 8 bases between the two germline ends. Germline CDR1 is ENHRY and CDR2 is SYGVKD. This CDR3 spans 12 amino acids. The CDR3 region is CAIRDPTYEQYF. CDR3 sequence (DNA): TGTGCCATCAGGGATCCCACCTACGAGCAGTACTTC.

The V call is TRBV29-1, the J call TRBJ2-7, with TRBD1 matching 8 bases. V lost 4 bases to trimming and J lost 7 bases; unmatched junction nucleotides: 18. CDR3 size: 16 residues. Germline lookup yields CDR1 SQVTM and CDR2 ANQGSEA. CDR3 residues: CSVGKRGRQGAREQYF. The CDR3 region has the DNA TGCAGCGTTGGAAAGAGGGGGAGGCAGGGGGCGAGGGAGCAGTACTTC.

This clonotype was recorded a few times. Sequence at one end of the junction differs from germline and may be a read error. The J gene is TRBJ2-1, the V gene TRBV20-1; the D call may be TRBD1 or TRBD2 (5 bases each). CDR3 length: 16 residues. Germline lookup yields CDR1 DFQATT and CDR2 SNEGSKA (reference sequence). The DNA of the CDR3 is TGCAGTGCTAGAGCCCCTCCAGCCCTGGGACCCAATGGGCAGTTCTTC. Residues: CSARAPPALGPNGQFF.

The chain joins TRBV20-1 to TRBJ2-7, with 8 bases aligning to TRBD2. The germline V gene has CDR1 DFQATT and CDR2 SNEGSKA (reference sequence). The V gene end was trimmed by 1 base and the J gene end by 1 base; junction bases not matched to a gene: 9. The CDR3 loop spans 16 amino acids. The CDR3 loop reads CSARGNSGVRSYEQYF. The CDR3 bases are TGCAGTGCTAGAGGGAATAGCGGGGTTCGATCCTACGAGCAGTACTTC.

This clonotype was counted a few times. J is TRBJ1-5 and V is TRBV28; D remains unclear. V lost 3 bases and J lost 4, with 10 bases in between. Germline lookup yields CDR1 MDHEN and CDR2 SYDVKM. The CDR3 spans 14 residues. The CDR3 nucleotides read TGTGCCAGCAGTTTGGATACAGCTAATCAGCCCCAGCATTTT. Protein sequence: CASSLDTANQPQHF.

The chain employs TRBV20-1 and TRBJ1-2, with 9 bases identical to TRBD1. CDR1 and CDR2 from the germline V gene are DFQATT and SNEGSKA (reference sequence). This CDR3 is built from 15 residues. Trimming took 3 bases from V and 4 from J; bases not matched to a gene: 9. The CDR3 DNA reads TGCAGTGCTAGCCGGGACAGGGATGGGGGCTATGGCTACACCTTC. Its protein is CSASRDRDGGYGYTF.

This clonotype occurred a few times. The rearrangement uses TRBV6-1 and TRBJ2-7; 10 bases are shared with TRBD1. The CDR3 consists of 14 residues. J lost 5 bases, V lost 2 bases, and 3 bases had no gene match. Per germline, CDR1 MNHNS and CDR2 SASEGT. The DNA of the CDR3 is TGTGCCAGCAGTGAACGGACAGGGGGGAACGAGCAGTACTTC. The encoded protein is CASSERTGGNEQYF.

This clonotype counts as medium-sized. V gene TRBV15 combines with J gene TRBJ1-2; D possibly corresponds to TRBD1 (6 bases). CDR3 length equals 14 residues. The ends were cut back, 0 bases at V and 4 bases at J, with 9 bases in the middle. Germline V gene lookup returns CDR1 LNHNV and CDR2 YYDKDF (reference sequence). CDR3 residues: CATSRDYRAYGYTF. The CDR3 DNA reads TGTGCCACCAGCAGAGATTACAGGGCCTATGGCTACACCTTC. Filled out from reference TRBV15 and TRBJ1-2, the complete variable domain reads DAMVIQNPRYQVTQFGKPVTLSCSQTLNHNVMYWYQQKSSQAPKLLFHYYDKDFNNEADTPDNFQSRRPNTSFCFLDIRSPGLGDTAMYLCATSRDYRAYGYTFGSGTRLTVV.

The rearrangement uses TRBV6-5 and TRBJ2-3; TRBD2 matches at 7 bases. CDR1 is MNHEY, CDR2 SVGAGI, per germline. With 0 bases clipped from V and 4 bases from J, the junction kept 7 bases outside the gene matches. This CDR3 is built from 16 residues. CDR3 sequence (DNA): TGTGCCAGCAGTTACTCGAGCGCGGGAGCGCCAGATACGCAGTATTTT. Protein sequence: CASSYSSAGAPDTQYF.

The chain recombines TRBV24-1 with TRBJ2-2; D is unclear. Trimming stripped 3 bases from V and 10 bases from J, with 14 bases between. This CDR3 is 14 amino acids long. CDR1 and CDR2 from the germline V gene are KGHDR and SFDVKD. CDR3 sequence (DNA): TGTGCCACCAGTGATCCTCCTCAGCAGGAGGAGCTGTTTTTT. It specifies CATSDPPQQEELFF.

The V and J genes are TRBV6-2 or TRBV6-3 and TRBJ2-2, with 7 bases fitting TRBD1. Germline CDR1 reads MNHEY; CDR2 reads SVGEGT. Germline trimming cut 7 bases from V and 3 bases from J; bases unmatched to any gene: 5. The CDR3 runs 14 residues. CDR3 in amino acids: CASKWDRHTGELFF. The CDR3 nucleotides read TGTGCCAGCAAATGGGACAGACACACCGGGGAGCTGTTTTTT.

The sample holds a few counts of this clonotype. The rearrangement uses TRBV19 and TRBJ2-3; D gene uncertain. Between the trimmed V and J ends, which lost 3 bases and 2 bases, there was a span of 9 bases. Per the germline V gene, CDR1 is LNHDA and CDR2 is SQIVND (reference sequence). This CDR3 has 14 amino acids. This CDR3 is CASSMDLTTDTQYF. Here the CDR3 DNA reads TGTGCCAGTAGTATGGACCTCACCACAGATACGCAGTATTTT.

V gene TRBV20-1 combines with J gene TRBJ2-7; possible D gene TRBD1, 6 bases. Germline V CDR1 and CDR2: DFQATT, SNEGSKA (reference sequence). The CDR3 contains 13 residues. Trimming shortened V by 1 base and J by 4 bases, and 11 bases separated the two germline ends. Written as DNA, the CDR3 is TGCAGTGCTAGAGGGGGGCATTCTTACGAGCAGTACTTC. Translated, it gives CSARGGHSYEQYF.